What follows are 23 T cell receptor beta chains derived from one specimen sequenced in a study of shared clonotypes between healthy human individuals (dated by TCRdb to the early 2020s). The library was generated by the immunoSEQ multiplex PCR assay. What TCRdb holds here is the immuneACCESS table cut down to in-frame rearrangements. Part of the clones is not present; checked against another copy, under half of the missing clones reflect an unresolved V gene, and the others are unexplained. In all, the sample holds roughly 1 million clones, and roughly 75% of those were seen once. 1.5% of the sample comes from the top ten. The sample consisted of memory CD4+ T cells sorted from blood. The cell subset or site label here, explained by the study, means: CD45RA-negative fraction. The receptors shown here come from a man between 18 and 29 years old in good health.

As to this clone: A read error may account for a junction end that differs from germline. V usage is TRBV7-7 and J usage is TRBJ1-3; D gene ambiguous. Germline V gene lookup returns CDR1 SSHAT and CDR2 FNYEAQ (reference sequence). CDR3 size: 13 residues. The CDR3 DNA follows: TGTGCTAGCAGCTCCGACGAGGGAAACACCATATATTTT. Translated, it gives CASSSDEGNTIYF.

On this clone itself: The sample has other DNA sequences that encode this CDR3 too. The genes are TRBV6-5 and TRBJ2-2, with D unclear. Trimming removed 5 bases at V and 3 bases at J, with 1 base between. Germline CDR1 is MNHEY and CDR2 is SVGAGI. This CDR3 contains 11 residues. CDR3 coding DNA: TGTGCCAGCAGTCACACCGGGGAGCTGTTTTTT. As protein: CASSHTGELFF.

This clone has a handful of counts. This rearrangement joins TRBV11-2 to TRBJ2-3; 11 bases line up with TRBD2. CDR1 SGHAT and CDR2 FQNNGV come from the germline V gene. The V segment lost 6 bases and the J segment 1 base; nucleotides outside the gene matches: 6. CDR3 length equals 16 residues. The CDR3: CASSITSGRGTDTQYF. CDR3 DNA: TGTGCCAGCAGTATAACTAGCGGGAGAGGCACAGATACGCAGTATTTT.

This sequence joins TRBV10-1 and TRBJ2-1; D is unclear. Trimming removed 5 bases at V and 9 bases at J, with 14 bases between. Looked up from germline, CDR1 is WNHNN and CDR2 is SYGVQD (reference sequence). The CDR3 has 13 amino acids. CDR3 sequence (DNA): TGCGCCAGCAGTCCGACGAGGATGGGTGAGCAGTTCTTC. Amino acids: CASSPTRMGEQFF.

A note on this clone: Relative to the germline gene, one junction end is altered; a read error may explain this. Other DNA sequences in this sample translate to the same CDR3. The chain combines TRBV7-9 with TRBJ2-1, with D perhaps TRBD1 (6 bases). The CDR3 is made up of 11 amino acids. CDR1 is SEHNR and CDR2 is FQNEAQ in the germline V gene (reference sequence). Here the CDR3 reads CASSDRSKQFF. CDR3 bases: TGTGCCAGCAGCGACAGGTCTAAGCAATTCTTC.

This clone has just one count. The chain recombines TRBV11-2 with TRBJ2-2, with D unresolved. The CDR3 consists of 14 residues. Between the trimmed V and J ends, which lost 4 bases and 4 bases, there was a span of 10 bases. Germline CDR1 and CDR2: SGHAT and FQNNGV. The CDR3 protein is CASSSQIRTGELFF. The CDR3 DNA is TGTGCCAGCAGCTCCCAGATTCGCACCGGGGAGCTGTTTTTT.

V usage is TRBV2 and J usage is TRBJ2-5; 10 nucleotides line up with TRBD2. From germline, CDR1 is SNHLY and CDR2 FYNNEI. The CDR3 length is 15 residues. The V segment lost 3 bases and the J segment 7 bases; nucleotides outside the gene matches: 8. CDR3 nucleotide sequence: TGTGCCAGCAGTGACCGAGCGGGGGGGCAAAGGACCCAGTACTTC. Its protein product is CASSDRAGGQRTQYF.

This clone is a singleton in its sample. V gene TRBV5-4 combines with J gene TRBJ2-2; D is ambiguous. CDR3 length: 12 amino acids. Germline V gene sequence: CDR1 SGHNT, CDR2 YYREEE (reference sequence). The V and J ends lost 5 bases and 7 bases respectively, with 9 bases between them. The CDR3 DNA reads as TGTGCCAGCAGTATACTGGGCGGGGAGCTGTTTTTT. Its protein product is CASSILGGELFF. The full variable domain, in which reference TRBV5-4 and TRBJ2-2 provide the parts outside the CDR3, is ETGVTQSPTHLIKTRGQQVTLRCSSQSGHNTVSWYQQALGQGPQFIFQYYREEENGRGNFPPRFSGLQFPNYSSELNVNALELDDSALYLCASSILGGELFFGEGSRLTVL.

This rearrangement joins TRBV2 to TRBJ1-2, with 9 bases matching TRBD1. This CDR3 contains 13 residues. J gave up 3 bases and V 11 bases, and 7 bases lay outside the gene matches. Per germline, CDR1 SNHLY and CDR2 FYNNEI. CDR3 bases: TGTGCCGGACGGACAGGGGTGGACTATGGCTACACCTTC. Protein product: CAGRTGVDYGYTF.

The chain carries TRBV5-1 and TRBJ2-3; D not certain. Trimming stripped 0 bases from V and 2 bases from J, with 10 bases between. Germline V gene data show CDR1 as SGHRS and CDR2 as YFSETQ. There are 15 residues in the CDR3. The chain's CDR3 is CASSLVAVDTDTQYF. The CDR3 region has the DNA TGCGCCAGCAGCTTGGTTGCCGTGGACACAGATACGCAGTATTTT.

Only a few counts were recorded for this clone. This chain uses TRBV27 with TRBJ2-5; 10 nucleotides align to TRBD1. This CDR3 has 17 residues. The V segment lost 5 bases and the J segment 5 bases; nucleotides outside the gene matches: 14. CDR1 and CDR2 (germline): MNHEY, SMNVEV (reference sequence). The CDR3 nucleotides read TGTGCCAGCAGTGAGGCGGGACAGGGGCTTTTCCGGGAGACCCAGTACTTC. It specifies CASSEAGQGLFRETQYF.

The gene calls are TRBV23-1 and TRBJ2-7; a weak D match, TRBD2 (6 bases). TRBV23-1 belongs to the ORF category, with a function that is uncertain. Trimming removed 0 bases at V and 0 bases at J, with 18 bases between. The CDR3 covers 18 residues. The CDR3 DNA reads TGCGCCAGCAGTCAATCGAATAGCGGAGACTCCTTCTCCTACGAGCAGTACTTC. The encoded protein is CASSQSNSGDSFSYEQYF.

This clone turned up a few times. J is TRBJ1-1 and V is TRBV6-1, with D perhaps matching TRBD1 (5 bases). Per germline, CDR1 MNHNS and CDR2 SASEGT. V was clipped by 4 bases and J by 2 bases, with 14 bases between them. This CDR3 has 15 amino acids. In DNA, the CDR3 is TGTGCCAGCAGTGCTAGGGAGGGGTTCAACACTGAAGCTTTCTTT. Encoded protein: CASSAREGFNTEAFF.

The J gene is TRBJ1-2, the V gene TRBV19; D not certain. Trimming stripped 3 bases from V and 4 bases from J, with 15 bases between. Germline V CDR1 and CDR2: LNHDA, SQIVND (reference sequence). The CDR3 runs to 15 residues. As DNA, the CDR3 is TGTGCCAGTAGTATCCCCATGGGAGGGATCTATGGCTACACCTTC. Amino acid sequence: CASSIPMGGIYGYTF. Supplemented by reference TRBV19 and TRBJ1-2, the full variable domain reads DGGITQSPKYLFRKEGQNVTLSCEQNLNHDAMYWYRQDPGQGLRLIYYSQIVNDFQKGDIAEGYSVSREKKESFPLTVTSAQKNPTAFYLCASSIPMGGIYGYTFGSGTRLTVV.

This clone occurred a few times. CDR3 DNA sequence: TGTGCCAGCAGCCGAGAACAGGGGATCGGAGGTCAGCCCCAGCATTTT. Translating gives CASSREQGIGGQPQHF. The chain uses TRBV7-9 and TRBJ1-5; 7 bases match TRBD1. Germline-derived CDR1 and CDR2 are SEHNR and FQNEAQ (reference sequence). With 5 bases clipped from V and 6 bases from J, the junction kept 13 bases outside the gene matches. The CDR3 contains 16 residues.

The chain uses TRBV6-5 and TRBJ1-6; possible D gene TRBD1, 6 bases. Germline V lookup: CDR1 MNHEY, CDR2 SVGAGI. This CDR3 contains 16 residues. V gave up 4 bases and J gave up 7 bases, with 17 bases separating them. For the CDR3, the DNA is TGTGCCAGCAGTTCACGGGGGGGCAGTGGGAATTCACCCCTCCACTTT. Protein sequence: CASSSRGGSGNSPLHF.

V usage is TRBV29-1 and J usage is TRBJ2-7; D uncertain. The CDR3 spans 12 residues. Trimming cost V 1 base and J 6 bases, with 10 bases left between them. The germline V gene has CDR1 SQVTM and CDR2 ANQGSEA. The CDR3 loop is CSVEGTSGEQYF. For the CDR3, the DNA is TGCAGCGTTGAAGGGACCTCGGGCGAGCAGTACTTC.

This rearrangement joins TRBV6-5 to TRBJ2-7; 7 bases are shared with TRBD1. The ends lost 6 bases at V and 3 bases at J; junction bases unmatched: 8. Looked up from germline, CDR1 is MNHEY and CDR2 is SVGAGI. The CDR3 spans 14 residues. The DNA for the CDR3 is TGTGCCAGCAGCGTACAGGGGTCCCACTACGAGCAGTACTTC. This translates into CASSVQGSHYEQYF.

This rearrangement joins TRBV18 to TRBJ2-4; no clear D. This CDR3 has 12 amino acids. Germline V gives CDR1 KGHSH, CDR2 LQKENI. Trimming stripped 6 bases from V and 9 bases from J, with 12 bases between. The DNA of the CDR3 is TGTGCCAGCTCCTCTAGAATTGGCATTCAGTACTTC. Encoded protein: CASSSRIGIQYF.

J is TRBJ2-1 and V is TRBV5-4, with 7 bases fitting TRBD2. CDR1 SGHNT and CDR2 YYREEE come from the germline V gene (reference sequence). V shed 5 bases and J 7 bases; nucleotides not matched to a gene: 12. CDR3 length: 15 residues. The CDR3 reads CASRIERDRGNEQFF. The CDR3 bases are TGTGCCAGCAGGATAGAGCGGGATCGGGGAAATGAGCAGTTCTTC. The variable domain in full, with the rest retrieved from reference TRBV5-4 and TRBJ2-1, is ETGVTQSPTHLIKTRGQQVTLRCSSQSGHNTVSWYQQALGQGPQFIFQYYREEENGRGNFPPRFSGLQFPNYSSELNVNALELDDSALYLCASRIERDRGNEQFFGPGTRLTVL.

The rearrangement joins TRBV2 to TRBJ2-7; 7 bases line up with TRBD2. Germline CDR1 SNHLY, CDR2 FYNNEI. This CDR3 contains 16 residues. The V gene end was trimmed by 4 bases and the J gene end by 0 bases; junction bases not matched to a gene: 9. The CDR3 loop is CASSGSSSGGSYEQYF. CDR3 DNA sequence: TGTGCCAGCAGTGGGAGTTCTAGCGGAGGCTCCTACGAGCAGTACTTC. The full variable domain, in which reference TRBV2 and TRBJ2-7 provide the parts outside the CDR3, is EPEVTQTPSHQVTQMGQEVILRCVPISNHLYFYWYRQILGQKVEFLVSFYNNEISEKSEIFDDQFSVERPDGSNFTLKIRSTKLEDSAMYFCASSGSSSGGSYEQYFGPGTRLTVT.

This clone was observed a handful of times. The CDR3: CASSERGQGFNSPLHF. In DNA form, the CDR3 reads TGTGCCAGCAGTGAACGGGGCCAAGGGTTTAATTCACCCCTCCACTTT. The chain links TRBV2 to TRBJ1-6; TRBD1 might be the D (5 bases). The germline V and J ends were trimmed by 2 bases and 6 bases, with 14 bases remaining between them. This CDR3 region has 16 residues. The germline V gene encodes CDR1 SNHLY and CDR2 FYNNEI. Looking up the rest from reference TRBV2 and TRBJ1-6 gives the full variable domain: EPEVTQTPSHQVTQMGQEVILRCVPISNHLYFYWYRQILGQKVEFLVSFYNNEISEKSEIFDDQFSVERPDGSNFTLKIRSTKLEDSAMYFCASSERGQGFNSPLHFGNGTRLTVT.

J is TRBJ2-7 and V is TRBV29-1; 7 bases fit TRBD1. CDR1 is SQVTM and CDR2 is ANQGSEA in the germline V gene. The V segment lost 6 bases and the J segment 0 bases; nucleotides outside the gene matches: 2. This CDR3 is 12 amino acids long. The CDR3 loop is CSVGTVSYEQYF. CDR3 in DNA: TGCAGCGTGGGGACAGTCTCCTACGAGCAGTACTTC.